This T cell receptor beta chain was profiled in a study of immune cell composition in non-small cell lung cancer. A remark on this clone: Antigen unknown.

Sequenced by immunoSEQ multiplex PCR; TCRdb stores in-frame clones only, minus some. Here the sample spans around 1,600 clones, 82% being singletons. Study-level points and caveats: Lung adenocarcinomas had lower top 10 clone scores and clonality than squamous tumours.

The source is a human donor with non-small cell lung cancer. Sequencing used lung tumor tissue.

CDR3 loop: CASSLISRETQYF. CDR3 bases: TGTGCCAGCAGTTTAATTTCCCGGGAGACCCAGTACTTC. The V call is TRBV27, the J call TRBJ2-5; D remains unclear. V was trimmed by 2 bases and J by 5 bases, leaving 9 bases between them. CDR1 and CDR2 from the germline V gene are MNHEY and SMNVEV (reference sequence). This CDR3 has 13 amino acids.